Listed here is a single T cell receptor (beta chain). The Seattle patients, enrolled during active infection, were followed longitudinally. The CDR3 contains 15 residues. With V trimmed by 2 bases and J by 1 base, 3 bases remained unmatched. The germline CDR1 and CDR2 sequences are LNHDA and SQIVND (reference sequence). The source of the sample is a study of blood T cell repertoires in COVID-19. Study overall: Material from acute and convalescent COVID-19 was sourced from the United States, Italy and Spain.

Libraries were prepared by immunoSEQ multiplex PCR; TCRdb keeps only in-frame clonotypes and omits some of them. The table lists 330,000 or so clones, more than 70% of them singletons, with 3% to 4.5% in the top ten. Sequenced material: peripheral blood. The rearrangement uses TRBV19 and TRBJ1-1, with 8 bases fitting TRBD1. The receptor was isolated from a woman between 55 and 75 years old with COVID-19, enrolled during active disease. In nucleotides, the CDR3 is TGTGCCAGTAGTATATCCGGGACAGGGAACACTGAAGCTTTCTTT. Translating it yields CASSISGTGNTEAFF.